The rows below give T cell receptor beta chains drawn from one sample of a study of Tregs in tolerant kidney transplant recipients. The protocol was immunoSEQ multiplex PCR, while the TCRdb copy is restricted to in-frame clones and leaves out a portion. The sample includes 50,000 to 75,000 clones, over 75% seen only once; the top ten take 2.1%. The material was Tregs from blood, obtained before the transplant. These receptor sequences come from a human donor who received a combined kidney and bone marrow transplant. The conserved cysteine and the conserved F or W are not part of the CDR3 here. The order of the fields is CDR3 length, J gene, D gene, V gene, CDR3 protein. The D gene is left open where the match is weak.

CDR3 length: 11
J gene: TRBJ2-5
D gene: TRBD2
V gene: TRBV7-2
CDR3 protein: ASSGAGGETQY

CDR3 length: 13
J gene: TRBJ1-4
D gene: .
V gene: TRBV4-1
CDR3 protein: ASSQGAGGGEKLF

CDR3 length: 11
J gene: TRBJ2-7
D gene: .
V gene: TRBV27
CDR3 protein: ASSFGTRSEQY

CDR3 length: 17
J gene: TRBJ1-2
D gene: TRBD1
V gene: TRBV4-1
CDR3 protein: ASSQDSPLGGAVSYGYT

CDR3 length: 12
J gene: TRBJ1-1
D gene: TRBD1
V gene: TRBV5-1
CDR3 protein: ASSLGQGGTEAF

CDR3 length: 15
J gene: TRBJ1-1
D gene: TRBD1
V gene: TRBV12-5
CDR3 protein: ASGLTPKAGGNTEAF

CDR3 length: 13
J gene: TRBJ2-7
D gene: TRBD2
V gene: TRBV6-6
CDR3 protein: ASSDPRGGNYEQY

CDR3 length: 15
J gene: TRBJ1-1
D gene: .
V gene: TRBV27
CDR3 protein: ASSAWRTVNLNTEAF

CDR3 length: 8
J gene: TRBJ2-1
D gene: .
V gene: TRBV20-1
CDR3 protein: SAPLNEQF

CDR3 length: 13
J gene: TRBJ1-3
D gene: .
V gene: TRBV30
CDR3 protein: AWSLGGWSGNTIY

CDR3 length: 11
J gene: TRBJ2-3
D gene: TRBD2
V gene: TRBV6-4
CDR3 protein: ASSTREGNTQY

CDR3 length: 11
J gene: TRBJ1-4
D gene: .
V gene: TRBV6-5
CDR3 protein: ASSPTVNEKLF

CDR3 length: 12
J gene: TRBJ2-2
D gene: TRBD1
V gene: TRBV6-1
CDR3 protein: ATNRGVGTGELF

CDR3 length: 12
J gene: TRBJ1-1
D gene: .
V gene: TRBV5-1
CDR3 protein: ASSWHRENTEAF

CDR3 length: 9
J gene: TRBJ2-5
D gene: .
V gene: TRBV20-1
CDR3 protein: SATPEETQY

CDR3 length: 12
J gene: TRBJ2-7
D gene: .
V gene: TRBV6-5
CDR3 protein: ASSRQGGPYEQY

CDR3 length: 12
J gene: TRBJ2-1
D gene: TRBD1
V gene: TRBV6-1
CDR3 protein: ASRKGAASDEQF

CDR3 length: 13
J gene: TRBJ1-5
D gene: .
V gene: TRBV4-1
CDR3 protein: ASSQDLASGPPQH

CDR3 length: 14
J gene: TRBJ2-2
D gene: .
V gene: TRBV5-6
CDR3 protein: ASSSLRPQGSGELF

CDR3 length: 13
J gene: TRBJ2-1
D gene: TRBD2
V gene: TRBV19
CDR3 protein: ASSRLANSYNEQF

CDR3 length: 13
J gene: TRBJ2-7
D gene: .
V gene: TRBV2
CDR3 protein: ASSLRGLQTYEQY

CDR3 length: 11
J gene: TRBJ1-1
D gene: .
V gene: TRBV29-1
CDR3 protein: SVSEVGGPRAF

CDR3 length: 12
J gene: TRBJ1-1
D gene: .
V gene: TRBV18
CDR3 protein: ASSPTTGNTEAF

CDR3 length: 18
J gene: TRBJ2-7
D gene: .
V gene: TRBV6-1
CDR3 protein: ASSEAHGVRGFSPTYEQY

CDR3 length: 11
J gene: TRBJ1-1
D gene: .
V gene: TRBV6-1
CDR3 protein: ASRDTQNTEAF

CDR3 length: 12
J gene: TRBJ2-3
D gene: .
V gene: TRBV6-5
CDR3 protein: ASGVGGHTDTQY

CDR3 length: 14
J gene: TRBJ2-3
D gene: TRBD2
V gene: TRBV11-2
CDR3 protein: ASSSRTSGSPDTQY

CDR3 length: 11
J gene: TRBJ1-4
D gene: .
V gene: TRBV18
CDR3 protein: ASSPLRNEKLF

CDR3 length: 10
J gene: TRBJ2-7
D gene: TRBD1
V gene: TRBV7-2
CDR3 protein: ASRDRGNEQY

CDR3 length: 12
J gene: TRBJ1-3
D gene: TRBD1
V gene: TRBV6-6
CDR3 protein: ASSRQGAGNTIY

CDR3 length: 14
J gene: TRBJ2-1
D gene: .
V gene: TRBV7-2
CDR3 protein: ASSPGSGISYNEQF

CDR3 length: 10
J gene: TRBJ1-1
D gene: .
V gene: TRBV28
CDR3 protein: ATKVGTAEAF

CDR3 length: 12
J gene: TRBJ2-7
D gene: TRBD1
V gene: TRBV28
CDR3 protein: ASLDRGHTYEQY

CDR3 length: 9
J gene: TRBJ2-7
D gene: .
V gene: TRBV2
CDR3 protein: ASRQGREQY

CDR3 length: 13
J gene: TRBJ2-1
D gene: TRBD1
V gene: TRBV5-4
CDR3 protein: ASSLGQGAGNEQF

CDR3 length: 14
J gene: TRBJ1-2
D gene: .
V gene: TRBV5-1
CDR3 protein: ASSPGYSLANYGYT

CDR3 length: 13
J gene: TRBJ1-5
D gene: TRBD1
V gene: TRBV7-2
CDR3 protein: ASSSQGDGNQPQH

CDR3 length: 13
J gene: TRBJ2-3
D gene: TRBD2
V gene: TRBV5-1
CDR3 protein: ASSSTSAGTDTQY

CDR3 length: 14
J gene: TRBJ1-4
D gene: .
V gene: TRBV18
CDR3 protein: ASSARVGLTNEKLF